These 5 T cell receptor beta chains came from one sample sequenced in a study of control samples from healthy donors and cancer patients. The protocol was immunoSEQ multiplex PCR, while the TCRdb copy is restricted to in-frame clones and leaves out a portion. The sample lists approximately 70,000 clones; approximately 86% were seen once. The sample was blood. These receptors all come from a man between 60 and 70 years old in good health.

The chain has TRBV7-8 and TRBJ2-5; D unresolved. Germline V lookup: CDR1 SGHVS, CDR2 FQNEAQ. This CDR3 has 14 residues. Trimming removed 1 base at V and 2 bases at J, with 8 bases between. This chain's CDR3 is CASSLGAGQETQYF. As DNA, the CDR3 is TGTGCCAGCAGCTTAGGGGCAGGACAAGAGACCCAGTACTTC.

A single count supports this clone. This chain joins TRBV27 and TRBJ2-1; 8 bases agree with TRBD2. The germline gives CDR1 MNHEY, CDR2 SMNVEV (reference sequence). The V gene end was trimmed by 3 bases and the J gene end by 0 bases; junction bases not matched to a gene: 7. This CDR3 comprises 17 residues. In DNA form, the CDR3 reads TGTGCCAGCAGTTTGGGACCAGCGGGAGCCTCCTACAATGAGCAGTTCTTC. Translation gives CASSLGPAGASYNEQFF.

The chain is built from TRBV30 and TRBJ1-2; 10 bases line up with TRBD1. Germline-derived CDR1 and CDR2 are GTSNPN and SVGIG (reference sequence). Trimming took 5 bases from V and 4 from J; bases not matched to a gene: 13. The CDR3 extends over 16 amino acids. CDR3 in amino acids: CAWYPKSGQGIYGYTF. The CDR3 nucleotides are TGTGCCTGGTACCCAAAATCGGGACAGGGGATCTATGGCTACACCTTC.

This clone has a single count. The J gene is TRBJ1-2, the V gene TRBV7-2, with D possibly being TRBD1 (6 bases). Deletions cut 2 bases from V and 7 bases from J, with 20 bases between. CDR1 and CDR2 (germline): SGHTA, FQGNSA. The CDR3 totals 16 residues. CDR3 loop: CASSLNRLQGVSGYTF. The CDR3 nucleotides read TGTGCCAGCAGCTTAAATCGGCTACAGGGTGTGAGTGGCTACACCTTC.

The count of this clone is one. The chain uses TRBV28 and TRBJ2-2, with TRBD1 identical over 8 bases. There are 16 residues in the CDR3. V lost 6 bases and J lost 5; bases outside the gene matches: 11. CDR1 and CDR2 (germline): MDHEN, SYDVKM. The CDR3 reads CASSLYGQGKTGELFF. CDR3 DNA sequence: TGTGCCAGCAGCCTGTACGGACAGGGAAAAACCGGGGAGCTGTTTTTT. Drawing the rest from reference TRBV28 and TRBJ2-2, the complete variable domain is DVKVTQSSRYLVKRTGEKVFLECVQDMDHENMFWYRQDPGLGLRLIYFSYDVKMKEKGDIPEGYSVSREKKERFSLILESASTNQTSMYLCASSLYGQGKTGELFFGEGSRLTVL.